In its sample, the clone carrying this T cell receptor (beta chain) was seen once. What it recognizes is unknown. The donors were members of the validation cohort comprising over a hundred subjects, separate from the roughly 650-subject first cohort. Only in-frame clones appear in the TCRdb table, and some are missing; sequencing was by immunoSEQ multiplex PCR. Of roughly 180,000 clones listed, over 65% are singletons. CDR1 MDHEN and CDR2 SYDVKM come from the germline V gene. This CDR3 comprises 16 residues. The V and J ends lost 3 bases and 3 bases, in that order; junction bases with no gene match: 9. The sample comes from a study of cytomegalovirus exposure and HLA in healthy donors. Study-wide results and caveats: Reports indicated that the classifier achieved high specificity and sensitivity in diagnosing cytomegalovirus status. Cytomegalovirus association was assigned to about 150 TCR beta chains.

The chain couples TRBV28 to TRBJ2-7; 9 positions match TRBD1. This clonotype was obtained from a man aged 18 to 29 in good health and CMV-seropositive. Material: PBMCs. The CDR3 spells CASSFPAGTGSYEQYF. In DNA, the CDR3 is TGTGCCAGCAGTTTCCCAGCGGGGACAGGGAGCTACGAGCAGTACTTC. The entire variable domain, with the rest obtained from reference TRBV28 and TRBJ2-7, is as follows: DVKVTQSSRYLVKRTGEKVFLECVQDMDHENMFWYRQDPGLGLRLIYFSYDVKMKEKGDIPEGYSVSREKKERFSLILESASTNQTSMYLCASSFPAGTGSYEQYFGPGTRLTVT.